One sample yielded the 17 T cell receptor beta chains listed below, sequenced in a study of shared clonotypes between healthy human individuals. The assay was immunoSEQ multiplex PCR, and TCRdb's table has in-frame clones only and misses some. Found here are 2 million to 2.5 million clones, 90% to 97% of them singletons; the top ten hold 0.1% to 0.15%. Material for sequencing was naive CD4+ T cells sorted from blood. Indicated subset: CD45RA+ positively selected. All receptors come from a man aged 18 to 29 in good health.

The CDR3 region is CASSQGSGYGYTF. The CDR3 DNA sequence: TGTGCCAGCAGTCAAGGTAGTGGCTATGGCTACACCTTC. The chain carries TRBV6-1 and TRBJ1-2; D call uncertain. This CDR3 region has 13 residues. V was trimmed by 5 bases and J by 4 bases, leaving 11 bases between them. Germline loops: CDR1 MNHNS, CDR2 SASEGT.

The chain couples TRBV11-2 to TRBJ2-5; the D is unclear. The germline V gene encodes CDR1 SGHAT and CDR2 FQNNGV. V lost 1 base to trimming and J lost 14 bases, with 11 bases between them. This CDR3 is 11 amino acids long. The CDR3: CASSLGQLVYF. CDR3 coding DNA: TGTGCCAGCAGCTTAGGCCAGTTAGTTTACTTC.

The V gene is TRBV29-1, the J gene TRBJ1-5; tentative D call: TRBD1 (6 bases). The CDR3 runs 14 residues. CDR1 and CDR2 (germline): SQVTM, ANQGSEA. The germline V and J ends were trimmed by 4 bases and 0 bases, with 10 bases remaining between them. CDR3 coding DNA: TGCAGCGTTGGGGACACGATTAGCAATCAGCCCCAGCATTTT. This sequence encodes CSVGDTISNQPQHF.

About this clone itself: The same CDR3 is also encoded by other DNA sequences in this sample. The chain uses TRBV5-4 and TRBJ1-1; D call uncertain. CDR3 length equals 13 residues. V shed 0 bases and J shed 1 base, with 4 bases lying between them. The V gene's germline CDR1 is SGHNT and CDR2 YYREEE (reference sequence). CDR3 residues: CASSLAGNTEAFF. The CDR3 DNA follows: TGTGCCAGCAGCTTGGCAGGGAACACTGAAGCTTTCTTT.

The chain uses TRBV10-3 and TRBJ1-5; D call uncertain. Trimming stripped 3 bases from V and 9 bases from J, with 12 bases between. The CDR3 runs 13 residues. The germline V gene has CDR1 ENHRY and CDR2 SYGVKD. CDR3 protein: CAISDGVLGPQHF. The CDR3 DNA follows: TGTGCCATCAGTGACGGGGTTCTGGGGCCCCAGCATTTT.

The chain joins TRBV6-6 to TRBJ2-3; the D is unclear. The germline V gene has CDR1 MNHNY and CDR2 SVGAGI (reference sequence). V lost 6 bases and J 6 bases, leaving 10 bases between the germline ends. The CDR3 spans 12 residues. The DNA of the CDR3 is TGTGCCAGCAGACGCCTCGGGGATACGCAGTATTTT. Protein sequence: CASRRLGDTQYF.

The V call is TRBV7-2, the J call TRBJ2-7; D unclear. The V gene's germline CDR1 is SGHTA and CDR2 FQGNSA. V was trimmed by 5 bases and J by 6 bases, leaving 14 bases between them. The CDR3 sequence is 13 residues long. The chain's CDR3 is CASSPGLYGEQYF. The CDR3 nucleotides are TGTGCCAGCAGCCCAGGCCTCTACGGCGAGCAGTACTTC.

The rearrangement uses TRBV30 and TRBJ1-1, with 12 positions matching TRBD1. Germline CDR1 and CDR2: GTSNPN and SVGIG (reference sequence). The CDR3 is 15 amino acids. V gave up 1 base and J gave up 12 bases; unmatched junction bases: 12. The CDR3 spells CAWSARDRGLVIPFF. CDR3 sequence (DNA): TGTGCCTGGAGTGCGAGGGACAGGGGGCTCGTAATTCCTTTCTTT.

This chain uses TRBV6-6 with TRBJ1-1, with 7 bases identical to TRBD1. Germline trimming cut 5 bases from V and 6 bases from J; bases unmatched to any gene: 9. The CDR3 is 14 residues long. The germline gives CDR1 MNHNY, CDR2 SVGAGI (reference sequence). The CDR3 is CASSDQGVKAEAFF. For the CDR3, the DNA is TGTGCCAGCAGTGATCAGGGGGTGAAGGCTGAAGCTTTCTTT.

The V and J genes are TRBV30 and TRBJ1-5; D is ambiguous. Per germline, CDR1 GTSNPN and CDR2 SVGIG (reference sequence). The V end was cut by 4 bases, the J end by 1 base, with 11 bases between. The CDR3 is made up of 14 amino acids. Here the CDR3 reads CAWKSSESNQPQHF. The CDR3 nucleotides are TGTGCCTGGAAATCCTCCGAGAGCAATCAGCCCCAGCATTTT. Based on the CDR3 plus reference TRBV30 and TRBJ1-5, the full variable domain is SQTIHQWPATLVQPVGSPLSLECTVEGTSNPNLYWYRQAAGRGLQLLFYSVGIGQISSEVPQNLSASRPQDRQFILSSKKLLLSDSGFYLCAWKSSESNQPQHFGDGTRLSIL.

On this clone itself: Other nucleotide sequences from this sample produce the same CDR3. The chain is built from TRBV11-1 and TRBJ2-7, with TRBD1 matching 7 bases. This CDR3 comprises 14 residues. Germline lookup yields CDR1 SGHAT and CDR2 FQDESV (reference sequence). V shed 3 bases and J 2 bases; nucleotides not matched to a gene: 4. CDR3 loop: CASSFSQGAYEQYF. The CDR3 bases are TGTGCCAGCAGCTTCTCCCAGGGGGCCTACGAGCAGTACTTC. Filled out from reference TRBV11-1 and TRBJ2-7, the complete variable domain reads EAEVAQSPRYKITEKSQAVAFWCDPISGHATLYWYRQILGQGPELLVQFQDESVVDDSQLPKDRFSAERLKGVDSTLKIQPAELGDSAMYLCASSFSQGAYEQYFGPGTRLTVT.

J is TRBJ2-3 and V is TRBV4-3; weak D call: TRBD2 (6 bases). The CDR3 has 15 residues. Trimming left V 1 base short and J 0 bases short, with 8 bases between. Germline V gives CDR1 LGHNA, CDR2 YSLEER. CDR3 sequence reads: CASSQAGTSTDTQYF. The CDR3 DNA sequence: TGCGCCAGCAGCCAAGCCGGGACTAGCACAGATACGCAGTATTTT.

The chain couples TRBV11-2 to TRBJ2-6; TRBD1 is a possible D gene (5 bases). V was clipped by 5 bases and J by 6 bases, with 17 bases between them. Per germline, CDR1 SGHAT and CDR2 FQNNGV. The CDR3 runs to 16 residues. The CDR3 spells CASSQTAYLEANVLTF. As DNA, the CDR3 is TGTGCCAGCAGCCAGACAGCGTACCTGGAGGCCAACGTCCTGACTTTC.

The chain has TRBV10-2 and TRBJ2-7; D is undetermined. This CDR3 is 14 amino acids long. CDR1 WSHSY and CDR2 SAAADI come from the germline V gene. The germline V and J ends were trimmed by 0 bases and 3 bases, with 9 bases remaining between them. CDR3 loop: CASSESGRFYEQYF. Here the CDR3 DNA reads TGCGCCAGCAGTGAGTCGGGCAGGTTCTACGAGCAGTACTTC.

The CDR3 loop reads CASSVGTGNNNEQFF. CDR3 nucleotides: TGTGCCAGTAGTGTCGGGACAGGGAACAACAATGAGCAGTTCTTC. The J gene is TRBJ2-1, the V gene TRBV19; 9 nucleotides align to TRBD1. This CDR3 has 15 residues. The germline gives CDR1 LNHDA, CDR2 SQIVND (reference sequence). The junction had 7 bases not matched to a gene; V was cut back by 5 bases and J by 5 bases.

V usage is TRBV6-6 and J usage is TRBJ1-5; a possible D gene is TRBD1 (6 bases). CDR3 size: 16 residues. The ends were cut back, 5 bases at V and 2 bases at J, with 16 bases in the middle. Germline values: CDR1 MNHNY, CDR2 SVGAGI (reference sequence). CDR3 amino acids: CASSLHPQGGNQPQHF. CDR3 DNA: TGTGCCAGCAGTCTCCACCCACAGGGCGGCAATCAGCCCCAGCATTTT.

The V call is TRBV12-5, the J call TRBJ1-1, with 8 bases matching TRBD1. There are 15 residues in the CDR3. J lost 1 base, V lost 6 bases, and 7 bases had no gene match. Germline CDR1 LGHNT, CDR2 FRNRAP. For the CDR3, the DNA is TGTGCTAGTGGCCCCAACGACAGGGGGAACACTGAAGCTTTCTTT. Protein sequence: CASGPNDRGNTEAFF.